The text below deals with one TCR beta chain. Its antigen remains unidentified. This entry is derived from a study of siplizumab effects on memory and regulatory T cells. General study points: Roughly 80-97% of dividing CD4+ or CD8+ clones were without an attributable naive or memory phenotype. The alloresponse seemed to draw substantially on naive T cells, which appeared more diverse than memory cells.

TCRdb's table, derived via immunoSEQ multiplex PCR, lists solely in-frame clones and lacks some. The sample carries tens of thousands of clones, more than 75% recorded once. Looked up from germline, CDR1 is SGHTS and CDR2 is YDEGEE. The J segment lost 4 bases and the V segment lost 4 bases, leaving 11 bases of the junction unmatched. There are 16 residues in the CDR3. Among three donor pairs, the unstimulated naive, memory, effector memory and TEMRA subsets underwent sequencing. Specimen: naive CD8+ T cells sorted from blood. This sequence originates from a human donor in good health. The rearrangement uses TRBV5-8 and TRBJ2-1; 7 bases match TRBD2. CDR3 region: CASSIFSGEIYNEQFF. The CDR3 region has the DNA TGTGCCAGCAGCATTTTCAGCGGGGAAATTTACAATGAGCAGTTCTTC. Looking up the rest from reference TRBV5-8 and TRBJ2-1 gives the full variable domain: EAGVTQSPTHLIKTRGQQATLRCSPISGHTSVYWYQQALGLGLQFLLWYDEGEERNRGNFPPRFSGRQFPNYSSELNVNALELEDSALYLCASSIFSGEIYNEQFFGPGTRLTVL.